The 9 T cell receptor beta chains below all came from one sample that was sequenced in a study of lymphopenia after photon versus proton radiotherapy (dated by TCRdb to between 2018 and 2021). The method was the immunoSEQ multiplex PCR assay. The clones in this table, taken by TCRdb from immuneACCESS, are in-frame only. Not every clone is retained; where verified, under half of the shortfall comes from an unresolved V gene, and the cause of the rest is unknown. This sample is represented by around 35,000 clones; approximately 87% of them were singletons. 2.9% of the sample comes from the top ten. Sequenced material: peripheral blood, taken from a patient treated with photon-based radiotherapy. Every receptor here comes from a man aged 50-60 years with gastric cancer.

Points on this clone: Other DNA sequences of this sample code for an identical CDR3. The CDR3 sequence is CASSRDRGTGELFF. The CDR3 nucleotides read TGTGCCAGCAGCCGGGACAGGGGAACCGGGGAGCTGTTTTTT. This chain connects TRBV27 to TRBJ2-2; TRBD1 matches 10 bases. Per germline, CDR1 MNHEY and CDR2 SMNVEV (reference sequence). Trimming took 6 bases from V and 5 from J; bases not matched to a gene: 3. CDR3 length equals 14 residues.

This clone was seen only once. The V call is TRBV15, the J call TRBJ2-5; 7 nucleotides agree with TRBD2. The CDR3 consists of 13 residues. Trimming at V came to 5 bases and at J to 7 bases, leaving 7 bases not matched to a gene. CDR1 and CDR2 (germline): LNHNV, YYDKDF (reference sequence). CDR3 amino acids: CATSPSSSGTQYF. The CDR3 bases are TGTGCCACCAGCCCGAGCTCTAGCGGGACCCAGTACTTC.

The rearrangement links TRBV5-1 to TRBJ2-1, with 8 bases aligning to TRBD2. The CDR3 has 16 amino acids. V gave up 0 bases and J gave up 1 base; unmatched junction bases: 3. The germline gives CDR1 SGHRS, CDR2 YFSETQ. CDR3: CASSLGAGGSYNEQFF. The CDR3 bases are TGCGCCAGCAGCTTGGGGGCGGGAGGATCCTACAATGAGCAGTTCTTC.

The rearrangement uses TRBV11-2 and TRBJ2-1, with D perhaps matching TRBD2 (6 bases). Germline CDR1 reads SGHAT; CDR2 reads FQNNGV. Deletions cut 1 base from V and 2 bases from J, with 9 bases between. The CDR3 runs 15 residues. CDR3 nucleotides: TGTGCCAGCAGCTTAGGGGTAGCGGCCTACAATGAGCAGTTCTTC. This codes for CASSLGVAAYNEQFF.

This clone was observed a handful of times. The genes are TRBV4-2 and TRBJ2-7; a weak D match, TRBD2 (6 bases). The CDR3 spans 14 residues. V lost 4 bases and J 2 bases, leaving 12 bases between the germline ends. Germline V gene sequence: CDR1 LGHNA, CDR2 YNFKEQ. The CDR3 sequence is CASSLGTPPYEQYF. CDR3 DNA: TGTGCCAGCAGCCTCGGGACTCCACCCTACGAGCAGTACTTC.

The chain employs TRBV30 and TRBJ2-6; D unclear. The CDR3 sequence is 14 residues long. Germline lookup yields CDR1 GTSNPN and CDR2 SVGIG (reference sequence). V shed 1 base and J shed 0 bases, with 4 bases lying between them. CDR3 sequence: CAWSGSSGANVLTF. The CDR3 DNA sequence: TGTGCCTGGAGTGGGAGCTCTGGGGCCAACGTCCTGACTTTC.

The V call is TRBV5-4, the J call TRBJ2-1, with D possibly being TRBD1 or TRBD2 (6 bases each). The ends were cut back, 0 bases at V and 6 bases at J, with 13 bases in the middle. Germline CDR1 is SGHNT and CDR2 is YYREEE (reference sequence). The CDR3 runs 15 residues. In nucleotides, the CDR3 is TGTGCCAGCAGCTTGGGGGGGGCAAGTTCCAATGAGCAGTTCTTC. Its translation is CASSLGGASSNEQFF.

This rearrangement joins TRBV27 to TRBJ2-5, with 7 bases matching TRBD1. The CDR3 is made up of 15 amino acids. Trimming cost V 5 bases and J 4 bases; bases outside gene matches: 10. Germline loops: CDR1 MNHEY, CDR2 SMNVEV (reference sequence). Here the CDR3 reads CASSRITGARETQYF. DNA for the CDR3: TGTGCCAGCAGTCGGATTACAGGGGCGCGAGAGACCCAGTACTTC.

The genes are TRBV21-1 and TRBJ2-7; the D call TRBD2 from the table was never checked on the DNA. TRBV21-1 is tagged as a pseudogene. The CDR3 has 12 residues. The CDR3: CASSNYPYEQYF. The CDR3 DNA follows: TGTGCCAGCAGCAATTATCCGTACGAGCAGTACTTC.